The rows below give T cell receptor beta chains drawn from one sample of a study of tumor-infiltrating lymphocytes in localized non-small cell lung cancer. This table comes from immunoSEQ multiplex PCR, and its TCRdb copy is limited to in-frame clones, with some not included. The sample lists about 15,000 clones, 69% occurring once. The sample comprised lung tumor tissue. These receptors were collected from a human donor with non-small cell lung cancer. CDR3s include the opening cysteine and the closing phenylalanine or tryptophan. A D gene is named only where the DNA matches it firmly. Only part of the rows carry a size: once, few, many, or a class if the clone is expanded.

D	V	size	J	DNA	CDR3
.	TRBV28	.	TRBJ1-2	TGTGCCAGCCGGAGGGGGTCTTTCTATGGCTACACCTTC	CASRRGSFYGYTF
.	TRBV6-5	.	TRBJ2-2	TGTGCCAGCAGTTCCACCGGGGTCACCGGGGAGCTGTTTTTT	CASSSTGVTGELFF
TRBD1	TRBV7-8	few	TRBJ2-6	TGTGCCAGCAGCTTATCCCGGACAGGCCTCTCTGGGGCCAACGTCCTGACTTTC	CASSLSRTGLSGANVLTF
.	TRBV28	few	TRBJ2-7	TGTGCCAGCAGCCCTGGGCTTTCCTACGAGCAGTACTTC	CASSPGLSYEQYF
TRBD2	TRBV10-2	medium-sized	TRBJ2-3	TGCGCCAGCAGCCTACGGACTAGCGGGCCGACAGATACGCAGTATTTT	CASSLRTSGPTDTQYF
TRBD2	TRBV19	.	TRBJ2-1	TGTGCCAGTAGTCCCGCTAGCGGGATTAGAACCGTTTTTAATGAGCAGTTCTTC	CASSPASGIRTVFNEQFF
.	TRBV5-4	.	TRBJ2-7	TGTGCCAGCAGCTTTGGGAACGAGCAGTACTTC	CASSFGNEQYF
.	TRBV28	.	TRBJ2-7	TGTGCCAGCAGTCGACTGACGAGGATCTACGAGCAGTACTTC	CASSRLTRIYEQYF
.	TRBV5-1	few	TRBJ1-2	TGCGCCAGCAGCTTGGAGGGGGTGGCTAACTATGGCTACACCTTC	CASSLEGVANYGYTF
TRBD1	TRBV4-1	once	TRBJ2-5	TGCGCCAGCAGCGTGGCAGGGGGCTATGACCAAGAGACCCAGTACTTC	CASSVAGGYDQETQYF
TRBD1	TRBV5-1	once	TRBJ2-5	TGCGCCAGCAGCTTGGAAGCAGGGGGCATAGAGACCCAGTACTTC	CASSLEAGGIETQYF
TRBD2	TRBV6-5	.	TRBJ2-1	TGTGCCAGCAGGGAACTAGCGGGGGACAATGAGCAGTTCTTC	CASRELAGDNEQFF
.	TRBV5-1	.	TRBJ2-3	TGCGCCAGCAGCTTGGAGGGGATAGGATCAGATACGCAGTATTTT	CASSLEGIGSDTQYF
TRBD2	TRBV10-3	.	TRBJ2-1	TGTGCCATCAGTGAGGGACTAGGGAGGGAGGCAAATGAGCAGTTCTTC	CAISEGLGREANEQFF
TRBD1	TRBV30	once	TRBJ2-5	TGTGCCTGGAGCCGCGGGACAGGGTCCGTGGAGACCCAGTACTTC	CAWSRGTGSVETQYF
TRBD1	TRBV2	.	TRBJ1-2	TGTGCCAGCTGGCGACAGGGGGCTGGCACCTTC	CASWRQGAGTF
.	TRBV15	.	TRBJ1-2	TGTGCCACCAGCAGACCCCGTCTCTATGGCTACACCTTC	CATSRPRLYGYTF
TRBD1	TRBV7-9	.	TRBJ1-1	TGTGCCAGCAGCCCGCCGGGACAGGGGGCTGGTGAAGCTTTCTTT	CASSPPGQGAGEAFF
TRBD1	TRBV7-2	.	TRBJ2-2	TGTGCCAGCAGCCTAAGGGGACAGCTGAACACCGGGGAGCTGTTTTTT	CASSLRGQLNTGELFF
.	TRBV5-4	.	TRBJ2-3	TGTGCCAGCAGCTTGGAGGGAGAGCGGACAGATACGCAGTATTTT	CASSLEGERTDTQYF
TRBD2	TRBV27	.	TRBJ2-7	TGTGCCAGCAGTTTAAGTCTCACTAGCGGGAGGTACGAGCAGTACTTC	CASSLSLTSGRYEQYF
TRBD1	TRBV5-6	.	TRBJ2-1	TGTGCCAGCAGCTTTAGGACAGGGGGATACAATGAGCAGTTCTTC	CASSFRTGGYNEQFF
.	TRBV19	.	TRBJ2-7	TGTGCCAGTAGGAAAGACTCTACCTACGAGCAGTACTTC	CASRKDSTYEQYF
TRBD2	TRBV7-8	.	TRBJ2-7	TGTGCCAGCAGCTTAGCGCTTGCGGGAGGATCCTACGAGCAGTACTTC	CASSLALAGGSYEQYF
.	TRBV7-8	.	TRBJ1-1	TGTGCCAGCAGCTTAAGGGGGACCAACACTGAAGCTTTCTTT	CASSLRGTNTEAFF
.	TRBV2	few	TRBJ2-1	TGTGCCAGCAGGAGGGCAGGGGCGTATGAGCAGTTCTTC	CASRRAGAYEQFF
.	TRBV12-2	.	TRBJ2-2	TGTGCAAGTCGCTTAGGGGTCGGGACAGGCGGCTCCGGGGAGCTGTTTTTT	CASRLGVGTGGSGELFF
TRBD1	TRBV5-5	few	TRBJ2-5	TGTGCCAGCACGAGGACAGGGAGCCCACTAGAGACCCAGTACTTC	CASTRTGSPLETQYF
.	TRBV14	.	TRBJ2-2	TGTGCCAGCAGCCAGGCCACCGGGGAGCTGTTTTTT	CASSQATGELFF
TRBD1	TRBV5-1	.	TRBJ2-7	TGCGCCAGCAGCTCGGGACAGGGGGCGCGGGAGCAGTACTTC	CASSSGQGAREQYF
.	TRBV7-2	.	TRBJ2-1	TGTGCCAGCAGCTTGAACCAGCTCCGGCTTCACAATGAGCAGTTCTTC	CASSLNQLRLHNEQFF
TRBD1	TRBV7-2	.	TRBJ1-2	TGTGCCAGCAGCACAGGGGCCGCTAACTATGGCTACACCTTC	CASSTGAANYGYTF
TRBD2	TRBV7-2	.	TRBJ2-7	TGTGCCAGCAGCAAAAGACTAGCGGGAGATCGCCGGTACTTC	CASSKRLAGDRRYF
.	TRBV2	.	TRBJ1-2	TGTGCCAGCAGTGAATCTGGGAAGAATGGCTACACCTTC	CASSESGKNGYTF
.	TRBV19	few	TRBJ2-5	TGTGCCAGTAGTAACCTCGGGTACCAAGAGACCCAGTACTTC	CASSNLGYQETQYF
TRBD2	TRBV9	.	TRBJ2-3	TGTGCCAGCAGCGCAGAGACCGGGACTAGGACCACAGATACGCAGTATTTT	CASSAETGTRTTDTQYF
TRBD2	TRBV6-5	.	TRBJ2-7	TGTGCCAGCAGTTACTCCGGACTAGCGGCAACCTACGAGCAGTACTTC	CASSYSGLAATYEQYF
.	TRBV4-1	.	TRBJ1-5	TGCGCCAGCAGCCAAGGGGGATTGCGTCAGCCCCAGCATTTT	CASSQGGLRQPQHF
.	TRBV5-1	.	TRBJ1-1	TGCGCCAGCAGCTTACAGGGCACTGAAGCTTTCTTT	CASSLQGTEAFF
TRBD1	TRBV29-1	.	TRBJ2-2	TGCAGCGCTGATGACAGGGGAAACACCGGGGAGCTGTTTTTT	CSADDRGNTGELFF
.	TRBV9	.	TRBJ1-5	TGTGCCAGCAGCGTAGAAGATGATAGCAATCAGCCCCAGCATTTT	CASSVEDDSNQPQHF
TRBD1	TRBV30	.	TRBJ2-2	TGTGCCTGGAGTGAAAGTCTGGGACAGAGCACCGGGGAGCTGTTTTTT	CAWSESLGQSTGELFF
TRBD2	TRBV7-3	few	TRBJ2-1	TGTGCCAGCAGCTTAGGTAGCGGGAGCTACAATGAGCAGTTCTTC	CASSLGSGSYNEQFF
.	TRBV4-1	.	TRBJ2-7	TGCGCCAGCAGCCAAGGGGGCGGGGCCGCCTACGAGCAGTACTTC	CASSQGGGAAYEQYF
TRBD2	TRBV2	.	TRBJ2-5	TGTGCCAGCGAATTACCGGGACTAGCGGGACTAGAGACCCAGTACTTC	CASELPGLAGLETQYF
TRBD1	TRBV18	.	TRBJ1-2	TGTGCCAGCTCACCCCGGACAGGGGGGGGCTACACCTTC	CASSPRTGGGYTF
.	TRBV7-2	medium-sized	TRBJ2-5	TGTGCCAGCAGCCCAGACCGGGCCACCCCGGAGACCCAGTACTTC	CASSPDRATPETQYF
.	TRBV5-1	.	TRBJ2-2	TGCGCCAGCAGCTTGGAGATTGGGGGGATCGCCGGGGAGCTGTTTTTT	CASSLEIGGIAGELFF
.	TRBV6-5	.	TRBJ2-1	TGTGCCAGCAGTTACCTGCCCCGGGATGAGCAGTTCTTC	CASSYLPRDEQFF
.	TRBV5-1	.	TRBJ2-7	TGCGCCAGCAGCTTGGGGGCGAGGGGTCCCTACGAGCAGTACTTC	CASSLGARGPYEQYF
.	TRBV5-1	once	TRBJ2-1	TGCGCCAGCAGCGCCGACAGGCCGTTCTACAATGAGCAGTTCTTC	CASSADRPFYNEQFF
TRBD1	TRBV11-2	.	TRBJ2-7	TGTGCCAGCAGCCCCCGGACAGGTGAAAACGAGCAGTACTTC	CASSPRTGENEQYF
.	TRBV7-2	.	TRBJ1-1	TGTGCCAGCAGCTTAGGTCAGGGTTTCGGCACTGAAGCTTTCTTT	CASSLGQGFGTEAFF
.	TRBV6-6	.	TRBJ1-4	TGTGCCAGCGGGAGCCGTAATGAAAAACTGTTTTTT	CASGSRNEKLFF
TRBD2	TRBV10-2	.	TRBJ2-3	TGCGCCAGTCTAGCGGCAATTAACACAGATACGCAGTATTTT	CASLAAINTDTQYF
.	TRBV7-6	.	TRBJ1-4	TGTGCCAGCAGCACGAGTGGGCTAACGACTAATGAAAAACTGTTTTTT	CASSTSGLTTNEKLFF
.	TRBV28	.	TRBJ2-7	TGTGCCAGCAGTTCAGCTTACGAGCAGTACTTC	CASSSAYEQYF